This passage covers 10 T cell receptor beta chains from one sample sequenced in a study of CD8+CD57+ T cells in acquired aplastic anemia. CD8+CD57+ cell expansion, shown by flow cytometry, had occurred in the patients selected for sequencing. Investigators profiled TCR beta VDJ and CDR3 from genomic DNA template. TCRdb ran MiXCR on the reads and lists one entry per CDR3 protein. The profile shows 450,000 to 550,000 distinct CDR3 sequences, 25% to 40% of them singletons. The sequencing sample was made of sorted CD4+, CD8+, or CD8+CD57+ T cells (not recorded which) from PBMCs. All receptors derive from a human donor with aplastic anemia.

This clonotype was found a few times. This chain links TRBV13 with TRBJ1-2, with 10 bases aligning to TRBD1. The CDR3 contains 14 residues. Losses at the gene ends were 3 bases for V and 6 bases for J; bases not matched to a gene: 4. In germline, CDR1 is PRHDT, CDR2 FYEKMQ (reference sequence). The CDR3 bases are TGTGCCAGCAGCTTCGACAGGGGGCAGCATGGCTACACCTTC. This sequence encodes CASSFDRGQHGYTF.

This clonotype was counted only a few times. A read error is possible here, since a much larger clone lies one base away. This chain connects TRBV10-2 to TRBJ2-7, with D possibly being TRBD2 (5 bases). The length of the CDR3 is 13 residues. Germline V gene lookup returns CDR1 WSHSY and CDR2 SAAADI. The CDR3 loop reads CASSVEGLYERYF. The CDR3 bases are TGCGCCAGCAGTGTAGAGGGCCTCTACGAGCGGTACTTC.

The CDR3, as DNA: TGTGCCAGTAGTCTGATGGGCCAGGGTGGAGTACAGCCCCAGCATTTT. The encoded protein is CASSLMGQGGVQPQHF. The chain has TRBV19 and TRBJ1-5; perhaps TRBD1 as D (5 bases). The CDR3 extends over 16 amino acids. The germline V gene has CDR1 LNHDA and CDR2 SQIVND (reference sequence). V was shortened by 5 bases and J by 7 bases, with 21 bases between the two germline ends.

This clonotype came up many times. The gene calls are TRBV2 and TRBJ1-1; 10 bases match TRBD1. This CDR3 is built from 15 residues. The ends lost 4 bases at V and 3 bases at J; junction bases unmatched: 5. Germline CDR1 is SNHLY and CDR2 is FYNNEI. The CDR3: CASSVGDRGDTEAFF. CDR3 nucleotide sequence: TGTGCCAGCAGTGTTGGGGACAGGGGTGACACTGAAGCTTTCTTT.

This clonotype was seen only a few times. J is TRBJ2-5 and V is TRBV2; 9 bases align to TRBD1. This CDR3 comprises 16 residues. Per the germline V gene, CDR1 is SNHLY and CDR2 is FYNNEI. V lost 6 bases and J lost 5; bases outside the gene matches: 13. The CDR3 sequence: CASRELRQGVWETQYF. CDR3 sequence (DNA): TGTGCCAGCAGGGAGTTACGACAGGGGGTTTGGGAGACCCAGTACTTC.

This clonotype has more than one count but fewer than ten. This could be a read error, since a much larger clone is one nucleotide away. V usage is TRBV10-3 and J usage is TRBJ2-3, with 7 bases fitting TRBD2. Germline V gene sequence: CDR1 ENHRY, CDR2 SYGVKD. The CDR3 spans 14 residues. The CDR3 region is CAISAPSGTGTQYF. CDR3 nucleotides: TGTGCCATCAGTGCCCCTAGCGGCACAGGTACGCAGTATTTT.

This clonotype was counted only a few times. The chain couples TRBV6-1 to TRBJ1-2; TRBD1 aligns across 8 bases. Germline V CDR1 and CDR2: MNHNS, SASEGT. CDR3 size: 14 residues. Trimming took 6 bases from V and 4 from J; bases not matched to a gene: 7. CDR3 sequence (DNA): TGTGCCAGCAGCCTCGGACAGGGATTCTATGGCTACACCTTC. This translates into CASSLGQGFYGYTF.

This clonotype was recorded at least ten times. The chain carries TRBV15 and TRBJ2-7; D is undetermined. V shed 0 bases and J shed 3 bases, with 6 bases lying between them. Germline V gene data show CDR1 as LNHNV and CDR2 as YYDKDF (reference sequence). CDR3 length: 13 residues. The CDR3: CATSRDLVYEQYF. CDR3 DNA: TGTGCCACCAGCAGAGATCTCGTCTACGAGCAGTACTTC.

A remark on this clonotype: The conserved final phenylalanine or tryptophan is absent from the CDR3, which likely points to a read error. The V gene is TRBV9, the J gene TRBJ2-7; TRBD2 matches at 8 bases. The CDR3 sequence is 16 residues long. V gave up 0 bases and J gave up 2 bases; unmatched junction bases: 7. CDR1 is SGDLS, CDR2 YYNGEE, per germline. CDR3 region: CASSVGTLRGAYEQYL. The CDR3 nucleotides are TGTGCCAGCAGCGTAGGGACTTTGCGGGGGGCCTACGAGCAGTACCTC.

Of note for this clonotype: Germline and junction disagree at one end, which may indicate a read error. V gene TRBV20-1 combines with J gene TRBJ2-3; perhaps D is TRBD1 or TRBD2 (5 bases each). CDR1 is DFQATT and CDR2 is SNEGSKA in the germline V gene (reference sequence). This CDR3 has 14 residues. The CDR3 DNA sequence: TGCAGTGCTCCTCCGAGGGGACCCACAGGTACGCAGTATTTT. This encodes CSAPPRGPTGTQYF.